This T cell receptor (beta chain) was recovered during a study of T cell responses to AZD1222 COVID-19 vaccine. Profiled with immunoSEQ multiplex PCR; TCRdb holds only in-frame clones, not every one. The repertoire holds 100,000 to 150,000 clones, with about nine tenths as singletons. CDR1 and CDR2 from the germline V gene are MNHEY and SMNVEV (reference sequence). CDR3 length equals 15 residues. Trimming shortened V by 4 bases and J by 5 bases, and 17 bases separated the two germline ends. The chain carries TRBV27 and TRBJ1-1, with D perhaps TRBD1 (6 bases). The input for sequencing was peripheral blood, taken on day 0 of AZD1222 vaccination. This clonotype originated in an adult in good health. The CDR3 bases are TGTGCCAGCAGTTGGGGGCAGTCTGGTAGAACTGAAGCTTTCTTT. This encodes CASSWGQSGRTEAFF.